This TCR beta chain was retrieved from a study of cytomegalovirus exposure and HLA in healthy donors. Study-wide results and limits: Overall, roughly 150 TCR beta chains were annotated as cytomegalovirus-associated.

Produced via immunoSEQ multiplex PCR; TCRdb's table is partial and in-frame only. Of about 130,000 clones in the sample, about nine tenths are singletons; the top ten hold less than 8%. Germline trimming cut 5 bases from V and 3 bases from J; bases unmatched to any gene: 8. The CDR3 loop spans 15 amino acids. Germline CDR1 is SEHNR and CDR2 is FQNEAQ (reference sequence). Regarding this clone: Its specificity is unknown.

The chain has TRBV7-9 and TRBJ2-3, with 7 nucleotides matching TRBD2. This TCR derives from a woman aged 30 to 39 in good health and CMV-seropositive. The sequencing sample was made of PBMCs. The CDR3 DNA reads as TGTGCCAGCAGCCGCCTGGCTAGCGGTACAGATACGCAGTATTTT. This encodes CASSRLASGTDTQYF. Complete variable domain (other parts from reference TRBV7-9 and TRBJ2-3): DTGVSQNPRHKITKRGQNVTFRCDPISEHNRLYWYRQTLGQGPEFLTYFQNEAQLEKSRLLSDRFSAERPKGSFSTLEIQRTEQGDSAMYLCASSRLASGTDTQYFGPGTRLTVL.